A selection of T cell receptor beta chains follows, all from one sample in a study of shared T cell receptors in the human thymus. Libraries were prepared by immunoSEQ multiplex PCR; TCRdb keeps only in-frame clonotypes and omits some of them. The data contain some 700,000 clones, 70% to 90% of them singletons. Another study also made use of these data, one on human thymus T cells.

Sequenced sample: thymocytes. The receptors were gathered from a boy less than two years old with a congenital heart defect. The CDR3 runs from the conserved cysteine through the conserved F or W. The D gene is left open where the match is weak. Clone sizes are given selectively: once, few, many, or a class where the clone is expanded.

cdr3_nt cdr3_aa d_call j_call v_call clone_size
TGTGCCAGCAGTAACAAGGTGGGCAGGTCGGATACGCAGTATTTT CASSNKVGRSDTQYF NA TRBJ2-3 TRBV28 NA
TGCGCCAGCAAAGGACTAGCGGGAGGGCGTGGGCAGTTCTTC CASKGLAGGRGQFF TRBD2 TRBJ2-1 TRBV4-1 NA
TGTGCCAGCAGTCTCCCTCTACCGGGCCCGGGGGAAAAACTGTTTTTT CASSLPLPGPGEKLFF NA TRBJ1-4 TRBV28 NA
TGCGCCAGCAGCCAAGATCGGCGCCGGGAAGAGCAGTTCTTC CASSQDRRREEQFF NA TRBJ2-1 TRBV4-1 NA
TGTGCCACCAACCCGACTAGCGGGCCCTCCCCCCCCTACAATGAGCAGTTCTTC CATNPTSGPSPPYNEQFF TRBD2 TRBJ2-1 TRBV15 NA
TGTGCCAGCAGCTTAGAAGGTCCCCGCAGTATCGGGGAAAAACTGTTTTTT CASSLEGPRSIGEKLFF NA TRBJ1-4 TRBV7-2 NA
TGTGCCAGCAGCTTTAAACTCTCCTATGGCTACACCTTC CASSFKLSYGYTF NA TRBJ1-2 TRBV7-9 NA
TGTGCCAGCAGTTACCCCAGACAGGGGGGTAACGAGCAGTACTTC CASSYPRQGGNEQYF TRBD1 TRBJ2-7 TRBV6-6 NA
TGTGCCACCTCAGACTCAGCGGGAGGGGGACGGGAGACCCAGTACTTC CATSDSAGGGRETQYF TRBD2 TRBJ2-5 TRBV28 NA
TGCGCCAGTCCGAGTATCGCGACAGGGGGTCCCAATCAGCCCCAGCATTTT CASPSIATGGPNQPQHF TRBD1 TRBJ1-5 TRBV5-1 NA
TGTGCCAGCAGTGAGGACAGGGCCTCGAACACTGAAGCTTTCTTT CASSEDRASNTEAFF TRBD1 TRBJ1-1 TRBV2 NA
TGTGCCACCAGCAGAGATGGGACAGGGGTATGGGGTCAGCCCCAGCATTTT CATSRDGTGVWGQPQHF TRBD1 TRBJ1-5 TRBV15 NA
TGTGCCAGCAGCTCGGGAGACAGGGACTCTGGGGCCAACGTCCTGACTTTC CASSSGDRDSGANVLTF NA TRBJ2-6 TRBV7-3 NA
TGTGCCAGCAGTGCCCGGGACAGGGGTACAGATACGCAGTATTTT CASSARDRGTDTQYF TRBD1 TRBJ2-3 TRBV6-1 NA
TGTGCCAGCAGTGTGGACAGGGCGATCTCCTACGAGCAGTACTTC CASSVDRAISYEQYF TRBD1 TRBJ2-7 TRBV27 NA
TGTGCCAGCAGTAGTACTACAGGGGTTGAAGCTTTCTTT CASSSTTGVEAFF TRBD1 TRBJ1-1 TRBV27 NA
TGTGCCAGCAGTCCCCTTCCGAATGAGCAGTTCTTC CASSPLPNEQFF NA TRBJ2-1 TRBV28 NA
TGTGCCATTAGTGAGGGAGGGTGGGGAGCTTTCTTT CAISEGGWGAFF NA TRBJ1-1 TRBV10-3 NA
TGTGCCATCAGAGAGGGACATACCTACGAGCAGTACTTC CAIREGHTYEQYF NA TRBJ2-7 TRBV10-3 NA
TGTGCCAGCAGCTCCAGGGGGCAGGGTGAAGCTTTCTTT CASSSRGQGEAFF TRBD1 TRBJ1-1 TRBV7-9 NA
TGTGCCAGCAGTTTGCCAGCGGATCAGCCCCAGCATTTT CASSLPADQPQHF NA TRBJ1-5 TRBV28 once
TGTGCCAGCAGCCTCTTTAGGACTAGCGGGAGGGTCACAGATACGCAGTATTTT CASSLFRTSGRVTDTQYF TRBD2 TRBJ2-3 TRBV14 NA
TGTGCCAGCAGCCAAGATCAGGCCGAGCAGTACTTC CASSQDQAEQYF NA TRBJ2-7 TRBV4-2 once
TGTGCCAGCAGCGTAGGAGGACGGACAGGCTCCTACGAGCAGTACTTC CASSVGGRTGSYEQYF TRBD1 TRBJ2-7 TRBV9 NA